In this sample, the clone carrying this TCR beta chain turned up many times. This record comes from a study of blood T cell repertoires in COVID-19. Study context: Sites across the United States, Italy and Spain contributed samples from acute and convalescent COVID-19. T cells, B-cell-depleted T cells, or PBMCs provided the cDNA or gDNA that served as material.

Original data processing: Estimation of nucleated cell counts relied on the amplification of reference gene primers. Only in-frame clones appear in the TCRdb table, and some are missing; sequencing was by immunoSEQ multiplex PCR. V, J and clone size reflect that table, while D and trimming were determined from the DNA. The profile shows some 120,000 clones, approximately 86% of them singletons. Trimming left V 4 bases short and J 14 bases short, with 17 bases between. Germline V CDR1 and CDR2: DFQATT, SNEGSKA (reference sequence). This CDR3 has 11 residues. The material sequenced was peripheral blood. The chain recombines TRBV20-1 with TRBJ1-1; D perhaps matches TRBD1 (5 bases). The TCR comes from a woman in her forties or fifties who had recovered from COVID-19. The DNA of the CDR3 is TGCAGTGCTATTTTCCAGGGCCTAAAGTTCTTT. Its protein product is CSAIFQGLKFF.